This T cell receptor (beta chain) was captured by sequencing in a study of cytomegalovirus exposure and HLA in healthy donors. The PCR employed 60 Vbeta primers together with 13 Jbeta primers. Assay: immunoSEQ multiplex PCR; the TCRdb copy retains only in-frame clones and omits some. The table has 150,000 to 200,000 clones, approximately 81% seen once. Note on this clone: Its antigen remains unidentified. The junction departs from the called germline gene at one end, perhaps through a read error.

Overall study findings and caveats: Analysis was carried out at a later point, and it linked a missense DCLRE1C variant to TCR beta V- and J-gene trimming. Associated with HLA alleles at 0.05 false discovery rate in a later analysis were about 17,000 TCR beta sequences.

This clonotype was sampled from a young woman in good health and CMV-seropositive. The sequenced material came from PBMCs.

CDR3 amino acids: CASSQDLLSGGAF. The CDR3, as DNA: TGTGCCAGCAGCCAAGATCTGTTGTCAGGTGGTGCCTTC. The rearrangement links TRBV4-2 to TRBJ1-2; D is ambiguous. Looked up from germline, CDR1 is LGHNA and CDR2 is YNFKEQ. This CDR3 comprises 13 residues.